The subject of this entry is one T cell receptor (beta chain). Antigen specificity is unknown. This sequence is one base from a far larger clone and is likely a read error. Other DNA sequences in this sample translate to the same CDR3. The CDR3 covers 15 residues. V gave up 2 bases and J gave up 1 base; unmatched junction bases: 3. The germline V gene has CDR1 SEHNR and CDR2 FQNEAQ (reference sequence). This sample was taken from a study of a mutant IDH1 vaccine in newly diagnosed glioma. Study-level background: Mean patient age was about 40 years; approximately 60% were male and about 40% female. Patients' prior therapy spanned radiotherapy, temozolomide, or both; most underwent both. General observations from the study: Changes in the top peripheral T cell clonotypes seemingly had no bearing on pseudoprogression.

Assay used: immunoSEQ multiplex PCR; TCRdb lists only in-frame clones, some missing. This sample has some 59,000 clones, with roughly 80% found just once. As to time point: baseline, week 1 (first vaccination visit). Treatment denoted: pre-vaccination baseline after standard-of-care therapy. Sequences were derived from PBMCs, sampled from a glioma patient treated with radiotherapy, temozolomide or both. The sequence came from a young man with glioma. The chain couples TRBV7-9 to TRBJ1-1; 8 bases align to TRBD1. In DNA, the CDR3 is TGTGCCAGCAGCTTAAGACAGGGGAAGAACACTGAAGCTTTCTTT. Protein: CASSLRQGKNTEAFF.